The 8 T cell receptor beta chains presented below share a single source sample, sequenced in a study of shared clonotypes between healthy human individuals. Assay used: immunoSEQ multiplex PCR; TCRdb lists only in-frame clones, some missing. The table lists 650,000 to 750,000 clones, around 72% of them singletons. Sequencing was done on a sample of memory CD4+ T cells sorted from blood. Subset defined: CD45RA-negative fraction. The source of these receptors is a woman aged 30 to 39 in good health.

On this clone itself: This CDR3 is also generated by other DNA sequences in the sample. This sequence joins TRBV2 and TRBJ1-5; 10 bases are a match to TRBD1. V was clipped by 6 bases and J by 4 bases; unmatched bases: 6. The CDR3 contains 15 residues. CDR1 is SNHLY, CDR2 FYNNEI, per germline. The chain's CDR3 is CASSRDRGRNQPQHF. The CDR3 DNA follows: TGTGCCAGCAGCCGGGACAGGGGTCGAAATCAGCCCCAGCATTTT.

CDR3 in DNA: TGCGCCAGCAGCTTCGGACAGGGAATAAGCTCTGGGGCCAACGTCCTGACTTTC. Translating it yields CASSFGQGISSGANVLTF. V and J are TRBV5-1 and TRBJ2-6, with 8 positions matching TRBD1. Germline trimming cut 2 bases from V and 0 bases from J; bases unmatched to any gene: 7. Germline-derived CDR1 and CDR2 are SGHRS and YFSETQ. The CDR3 sequence is 18 residues long.

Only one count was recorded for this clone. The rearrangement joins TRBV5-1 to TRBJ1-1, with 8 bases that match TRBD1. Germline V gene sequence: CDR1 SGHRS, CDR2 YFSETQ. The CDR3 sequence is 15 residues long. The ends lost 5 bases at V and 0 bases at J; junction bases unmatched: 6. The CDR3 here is CASRIAGGLNTEAFF. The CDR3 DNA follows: TGCGCCAGCAGGATAGCAGGGGGCTTGAACACTGAAGCTTTCTTT.

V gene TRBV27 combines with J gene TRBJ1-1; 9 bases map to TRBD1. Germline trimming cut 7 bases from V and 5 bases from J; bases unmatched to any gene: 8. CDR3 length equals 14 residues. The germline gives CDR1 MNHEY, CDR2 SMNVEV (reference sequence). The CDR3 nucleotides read TGTGCCAGCACCGGGACAGGGAGTGTTACTGAAGCTTTCTTT. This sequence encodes CASTGTGSVTEAFF.

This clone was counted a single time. CDR3 residues: CASSQRSGGDSYEQYF. The CDR3 DNA follows: TGTGCCAGTAGCCAAAGGTCAGGGGGCGATTCCTACGAGCAGTACTTC. The genes are TRBV19 and TRBJ2-7, with 8 bases lining up with TRBD1. Germline loops: CDR1 LNHDA, CDR2 SQIVND (reference sequence). The CDR3 has 16 amino acids. Unmatched junction bases numbered 11, after V lost 6 bases and J lost 1 base.

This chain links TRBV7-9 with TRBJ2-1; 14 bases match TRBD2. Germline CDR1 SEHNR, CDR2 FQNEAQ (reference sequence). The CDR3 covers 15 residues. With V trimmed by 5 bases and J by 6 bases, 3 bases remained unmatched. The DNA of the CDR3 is TGTGCCAGCAGCGATGGACTAGCGGGAGGCAATGAGCAGTTCTTC. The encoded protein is CASSDGLAGGNEQFF.

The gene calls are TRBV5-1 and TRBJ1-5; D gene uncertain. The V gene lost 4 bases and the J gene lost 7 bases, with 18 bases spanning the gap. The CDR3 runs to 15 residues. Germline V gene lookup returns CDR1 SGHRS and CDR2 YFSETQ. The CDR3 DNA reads TGCGCCAGCAGCCTAGGACCTTACGGTGGGCAGCCCCAGCATTTT. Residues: CASSLGPYGGQPQHF.

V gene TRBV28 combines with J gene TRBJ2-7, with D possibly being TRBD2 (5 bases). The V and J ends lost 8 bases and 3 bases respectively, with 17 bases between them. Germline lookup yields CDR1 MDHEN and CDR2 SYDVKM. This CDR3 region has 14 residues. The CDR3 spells CASCGTRSHYEQYF. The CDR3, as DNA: TGTGCCAGCTGCGGAACTAGGTCCCACTACGAGCAGTACTTC. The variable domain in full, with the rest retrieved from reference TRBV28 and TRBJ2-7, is DVKVTQSSRYLVKRTGEKVFLECVQDMDHENMFWYRQDPGLGLRLIYFSYDVKMKEKGDIPEGYSVSREKKERFSLILESASTNQTSMYLCASCGTRSHYEQYFGPGTRLTVT.